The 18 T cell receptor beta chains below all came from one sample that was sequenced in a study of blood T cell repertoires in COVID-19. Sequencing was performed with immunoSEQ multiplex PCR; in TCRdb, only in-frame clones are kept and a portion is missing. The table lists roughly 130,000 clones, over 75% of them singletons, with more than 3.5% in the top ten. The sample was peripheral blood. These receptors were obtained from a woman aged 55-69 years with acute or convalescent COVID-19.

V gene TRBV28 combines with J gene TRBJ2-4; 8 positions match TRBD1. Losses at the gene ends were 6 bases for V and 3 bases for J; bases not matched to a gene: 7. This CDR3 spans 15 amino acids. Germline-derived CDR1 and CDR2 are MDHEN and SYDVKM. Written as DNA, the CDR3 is TGTGCCAGCAGCGAAGAACAGGGGGTCAAAAACATTCAGTACTTC. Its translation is CASSEEQGVKNIQYF.

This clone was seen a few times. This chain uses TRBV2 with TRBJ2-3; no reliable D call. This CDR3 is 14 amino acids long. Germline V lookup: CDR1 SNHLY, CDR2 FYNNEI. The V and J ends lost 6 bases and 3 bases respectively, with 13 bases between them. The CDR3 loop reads CASRGSLRTDTQYF. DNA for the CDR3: TGTGCCAGCAGAGGATCCCTGCGGACAGATACGCAGTATTTT.

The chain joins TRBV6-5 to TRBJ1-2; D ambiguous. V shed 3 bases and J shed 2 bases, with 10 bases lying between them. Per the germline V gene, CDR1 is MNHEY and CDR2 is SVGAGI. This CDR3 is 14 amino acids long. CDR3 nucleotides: TGTGCCAGCAGTTATGGTGGCCCCAACTATGGCTACACCTTC. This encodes CASSYGGPNYGYTF.

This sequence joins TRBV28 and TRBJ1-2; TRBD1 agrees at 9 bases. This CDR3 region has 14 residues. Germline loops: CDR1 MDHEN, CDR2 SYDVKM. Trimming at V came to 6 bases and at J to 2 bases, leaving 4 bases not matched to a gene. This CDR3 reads CASSFTGGNYGYTF. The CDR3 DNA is TGTGCCAGCAGCTTTACAGGGGGCAACTATGGCTACACCTTC.

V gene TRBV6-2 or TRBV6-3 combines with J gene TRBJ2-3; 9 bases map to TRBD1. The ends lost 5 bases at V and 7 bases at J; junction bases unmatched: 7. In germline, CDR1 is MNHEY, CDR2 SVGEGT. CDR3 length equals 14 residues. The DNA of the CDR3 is TGTGCCAGCAGTACTAGGGACAGGGCAAATACGCAGTATTTT. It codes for CASSTRDRANTQYF.

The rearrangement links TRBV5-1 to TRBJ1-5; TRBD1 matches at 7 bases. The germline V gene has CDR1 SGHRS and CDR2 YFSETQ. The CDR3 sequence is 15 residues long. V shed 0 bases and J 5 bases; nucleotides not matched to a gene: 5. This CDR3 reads CASSLGITGDQPQHF. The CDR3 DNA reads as TGCGCCAGCAGCTTGGGGATCACAGGGGATCAGCCCCAGCATTTT.

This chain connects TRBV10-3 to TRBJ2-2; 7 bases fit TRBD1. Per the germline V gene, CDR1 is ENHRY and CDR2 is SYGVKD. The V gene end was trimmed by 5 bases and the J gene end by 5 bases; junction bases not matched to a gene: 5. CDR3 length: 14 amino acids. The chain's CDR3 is CAISSDRTTGELFF. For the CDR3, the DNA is TGTGCCATCAGTTCGGACAGGACTACCGGGGAGCTGTTTTTT.

CDR3 amino acids: CASSRRQDISYNEQFF. The CDR3 bases are TGCGCCAGCAGCCGAAGACAGGACATATCCTACAATGAGCAGTTCTTC. The rearrangement joins TRBV4-1 to TRBJ2-1, with a weak D call TRBD1 (6 bases). The CDR3 covers 16 residues. The V and J ends lost 4 bases and 1 base respectively, with 14 bases between them. Germline assignment: CDR1 MGHRA and CDR2 YSYEKL.

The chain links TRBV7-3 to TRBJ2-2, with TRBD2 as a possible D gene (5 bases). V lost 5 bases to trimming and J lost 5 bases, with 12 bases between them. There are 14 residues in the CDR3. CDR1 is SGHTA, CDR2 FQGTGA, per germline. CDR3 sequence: CASSASRVTGELFF. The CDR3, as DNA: TGTGCCAGCAGCGCTTCGCGGGTAACCGGGGAGCTGTTTTTT. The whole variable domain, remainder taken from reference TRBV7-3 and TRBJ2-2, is GAGVSQTPSNKVTEKGKYVELRCDPISGHTALYWYRQSLGQGPEFLIYFQGTGAADDSGLPNDRFFAVRPEGSVSTLKIQRTERGDSAVYLCASSASRVTGELFFGEGSRLTVL.

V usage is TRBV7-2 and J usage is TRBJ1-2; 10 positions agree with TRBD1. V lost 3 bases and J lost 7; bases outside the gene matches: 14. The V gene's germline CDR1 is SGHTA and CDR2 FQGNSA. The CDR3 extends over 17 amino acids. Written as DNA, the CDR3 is TGTGCCAGCAGCTTGGGAGACAGGGGGCGGACCTATAGTGGCTACACCTTC. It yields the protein CASSLGDRGRTYSGYTF.

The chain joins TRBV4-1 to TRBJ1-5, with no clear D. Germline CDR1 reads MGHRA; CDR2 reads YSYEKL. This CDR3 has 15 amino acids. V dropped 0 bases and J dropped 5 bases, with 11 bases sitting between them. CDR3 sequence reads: CASSQDPGNYQPQHF. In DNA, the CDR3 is TGCGCCAGCAGCCAAGACCCCGGGAACTATCAGCCCCAGCATTTT.

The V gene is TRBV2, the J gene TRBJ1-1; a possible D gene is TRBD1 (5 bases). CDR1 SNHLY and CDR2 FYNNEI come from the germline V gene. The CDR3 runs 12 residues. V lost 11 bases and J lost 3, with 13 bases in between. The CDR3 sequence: CAVDSTDTEAFF. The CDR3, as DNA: TGTGCCGTCGACAGTACGGACACTGAAGCTTTCTTT.

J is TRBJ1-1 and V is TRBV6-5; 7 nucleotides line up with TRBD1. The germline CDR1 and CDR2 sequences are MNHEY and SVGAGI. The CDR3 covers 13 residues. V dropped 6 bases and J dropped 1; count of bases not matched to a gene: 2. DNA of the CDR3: TGTGCCAGCAGGGGACAGACGAACACTGAAGCTTTCTTT. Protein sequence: CASRGQTNTEAFF.

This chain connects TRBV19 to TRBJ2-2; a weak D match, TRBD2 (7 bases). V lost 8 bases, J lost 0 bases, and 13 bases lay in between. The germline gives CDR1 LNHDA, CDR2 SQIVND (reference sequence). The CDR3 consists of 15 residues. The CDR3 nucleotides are TGTGCCAGTTACTGGGGGGGGCCGAACACCGGGGAGCTGTTTTTT. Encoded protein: CASYWGGPNTGELFF.

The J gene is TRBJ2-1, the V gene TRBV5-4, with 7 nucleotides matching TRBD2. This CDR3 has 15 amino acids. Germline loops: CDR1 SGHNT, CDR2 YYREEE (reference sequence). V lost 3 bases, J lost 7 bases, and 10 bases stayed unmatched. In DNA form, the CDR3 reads TGTGCCAGCAGCTGGGGCGGGAGTTGGGAAAATGAGCAGTTCTTC. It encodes CASSWGGSWENEQFF.

The CDR3, as DNA: TGTGCCAGCAATTTGGAGGGAACTAATGAAAAACTGTTTTTT. Translating it yields CASNLEGTNEKLFF. The J gene is TRBJ1-4, the V gene TRBV28; no clear D. Between the trimmed V and J ends, which lost 7 bases and 1 base, there was a span of 10 bases. The germline CDR1 and CDR2 sequences are MDHEN and SYDVKM. This CDR3 contains 14 residues.

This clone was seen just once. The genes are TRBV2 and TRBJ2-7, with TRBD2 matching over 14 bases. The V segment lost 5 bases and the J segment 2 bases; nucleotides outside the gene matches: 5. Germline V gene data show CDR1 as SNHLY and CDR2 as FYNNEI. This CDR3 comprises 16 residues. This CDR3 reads CASSQGLAGAAYEQYV. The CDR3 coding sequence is TGTGCCAGCAGTCAGGGACTAGCGGGAGCGGCCTACGAGCAGTACGTC.

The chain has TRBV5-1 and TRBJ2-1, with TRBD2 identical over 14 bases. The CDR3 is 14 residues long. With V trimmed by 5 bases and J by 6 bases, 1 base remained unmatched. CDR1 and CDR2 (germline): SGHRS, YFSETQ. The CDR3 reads CASRTSGRANEQFF. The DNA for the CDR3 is TGCGCCAGCAGGACTAGCGGGAGGGCCAATGAGCAGTTCTTC.